This T cell receptor (beta chain) is from a study of vaccination and CD4 T cells after COVID-19. Background on the study: The cells in question were stimulated using overlapping spike peptides derived from SARS-CoV-2, HCoV-NL63, HCoV-OC43 and HCoV-229E.

With 6 bases clipped from V and 1 base from J, the junction kept 5 bases outside the gene matches. The length of the CDR3 is 14 residues. Germline V gene data show CDR1 as MNHEY and CDR2 as SMNVEV (reference sequence). Treatment: approximately 9-day PBMC culture with coronavirus spike peptide pools or control peptides (ViraFEST assay). The collection of CD4+ T cells from the unexposed donor took place before the COVID-19 pandemic (2011-2018). Both SARS-CoV-2 S/N and four cold-coronavirus spikes were used, cells permitting, to probe CD4+ T cells of unexposed donors. The assay that was used to sequence DNA from cultured CD4+ T cells was the Oncomine TCR Beta short-read assay. Each CDR3 protein gets one entry after TCRdb re-called the PCR reads with MiXCR. The table includes some 4,400 distinct CDR3 sequences, 50% to 75% detected once. Worth noting for this clonotype: The antigen is undetermined.

The sample comprised CD4+ T cells from blood, cultured in vitro. This rearrangement joins TRBV27 to TRBJ1-1, with 7 bases fitting TRBD1. The TCR comes from a human donor in good health. CDR3 sequence (DNA): TGTGCCAGCAGGTCCGGGGACAGGAACACTGAAGCTTTCTTT. It encodes CASRSGDRNTEAFF.